This T cell receptor beta chain appears in the sequencing data of a study of response to subunit inactivated influenza vaccine. The study's findings and limits: Each seasonal flu vaccination may recruit only limited new T cells, authors suggested.

On this clonotype itself: Its antigen remains unknown.

The germline V and J ends were trimmed by 5 bases and 2 bases, with 7 bases remaining between them. Germline loops: CDR1 SGHTA, CDR2 FQGNSA. This CDR3 contains 12 residues. MiXCR was run by TCRdb on the RT-PCR reads, yielding one entry per CDR3 protein. The table has some 480,000 distinct CDR3 sequences, roughly 11% seen once. The origin of this receptor is a man aged 50 to 60 who received an inactivated influenza vaccine. V and J are TRBV7-2 and TRBJ2-7; D not resolved. Material: PBMCs from blood, obtained roughly 47 days after vaccination. The CDR3 DNA sequence: TGTGCCAGCAGCACCCCCCCCTACGAGCAGTACTTC. This gives the protein CASSTPPYEQYF.